Each of the 26 T cell receptor beta chains below was sequenced from the same sample in a study of blood T cell repertoires in COVID-19. Libraries were prepared by immunoSEQ multiplex PCR; TCRdb keeps only in-frame clonotypes and omits some of them. Of about 100,000 clones in the sample, roughly 80% were seen once. Sequences were obtained from peripheral blood. Receptor source: a man aged 55 to 69 with acute or convalescent COVID-19.

The count of this clone is one. The chain joins TRBV5-1 to TRBJ1-3; D is perhaps TRBD1 (6 bases). This CDR3 region has 16 residues. CDR1 and CDR2 (germline): SGHRS, YFSETQ. Between the trimmed V and J ends, which lost 4 bases and 1 base, there was a span of 15 bases. CDR3 in DNA: TGCGCCAGCAGCCCAATGACAGGAGAATCTGGAAACACCATATATTTT. Protein: CASSPMTGESGNTIYF. Full variable domain (remainder filled in from reference TRBV5-1 and TRBJ1-3): KAGVTQTPRYLIKTRGQQVTLSCSPISGHRSVSWYQQTPGQGLQFLFEYFSETQRNKGNFPGRFSGRQFSNSRSEMNVSTLELGDSALYLCASSPMTGESGNTIYFGEGSWLTVV.

V gene TRBV30 combines with J gene TRBJ1-1; unclear D gene. The V gene lost 1 base and the J gene lost 0 bases, with 6 bases spanning the gap. The CDR3 runs to 13 residues. CDR1 is GTSNPN, CDR2 SVGIG, per germline (reference sequence). The CDR3 sequence is CAWSGVLNTEAFF. Here the CDR3 DNA reads TGTGCCTGGAGTGGAGTGCTGAACACTGAAGCTTTCTTT. Full variable domain (missing parts from reference TRBV30 and TRBJ1-1): SQTIHQWPATLVQPVGSPLSLECTVEGTSNPNLYWYRQAAGRGLQLLFYSVGIGQISSEVPQNLSASRPQDRQFILSSKKLLLSDSGFYLCAWSGVLNTEAFFGQGTRLTVV.

V and J are TRBV19 and TRBJ2-6, with D maybe TRBD2 (7 bases). Germline lookup yields CDR1 LNHDA and CDR2 SQIVND (reference sequence). This CDR3 has 16 residues. V was pared by 7 bases and J by 0 bases, with 13 bases between. This CDR3 is CASKGGGSSGANVLTF. The CDR3 DNA reads as TGTGCCAGTAAAGGGGGAGGGAGCTCTGGGGCCAACGTCCTGACTTTC.

The V call is TRBV12-3 or TRBV12-4, the J call TRBJ2-3; D is perhaps TRBD1 (5 bases). The CDR3 consists of 13 residues. Trimming removed 6 bases at V and 5 bases at J, with 12 bases between. The CDR3 loop reads CASRIGAGDTQYF. The CDR3 nucleotides are TGTGCCAGCAGAATAGGGGCTGGAGATACGCAGTATTTT.

The V call is TRBV4-1, the J call TRBJ2-3, with a weak D call TRBD2 (6 bases). The V gene's germline CDR1 is MGHRA and CDR2 YSYEKL. Trimming took off 3 bases at V and 8 bases at J, with 15 bases between the two ends. CDR3 length: 14 residues. CDR3 loop: CASSQAGTQRTQYF. In DNA, the CDR3 is TGCGCCAGCAGCCAGGCTGGGACTCAACGTACGCAGTATTTT.

This chain joins TRBV11-2 and TRBJ2-4; 9 nucleotides line up with TRBD2. Germline trimming cut 0 bases from V and 12 bases from J; bases unmatched to any gene: 3. The CDR3 sequence is 13 residues long. Looked up from germline, CDR1 is SGHAT and CDR2 is FQNNGV. CDR3 in amino acids: CASSLEASGDQYF. The CDR3 DNA follows: TGTGCCAGCAGCTTAGAGGCTAGCGGGGATCAGTACTTC.

The J gene is TRBJ2-3, the V gene TRBV7-2; 9 nucleotides agree with TRBD2. This CDR3 is built from 14 residues. The germline CDR1 and CDR2 sequences are SGHTA and FQGNSA. Trimming at V came to 5 bases and at J to 6 bases, leaving 6 bases not matched to a gene. In DNA form, the CDR3 reads TGTGCCAGCAGCCCCTTGCGGGAGGGGGATACGCAGTATTTT. Its translation is CASSPLREGDTQYF.

The chain couples TRBV18 to TRBJ1-5, with D tentatively TRBD1 (6 bases). Trimming pared 3 bases from V and 3 bases from J, leaving 12 bases between. Germline values: CDR1 KGHSH, CDR2 LQKENI. The CDR3 totals 15 residues. CDR3 loop: CASSPGQTPNQPQHF. The CDR3 nucleotides are TGTGCCAGCTCACCGGGACAAACGCCCAATCAGCCCCAGCATTTT.

V usage is TRBV19 and J usage is TRBJ1-5, with TRBD1 matching over 7 bases. The J segment lost 8 bases and the V segment lost 3 bases, leaving 13 bases of the junction unmatched. The CDR3 extends over 16 amino acids. Germline values: CDR1 LNHDA, CDR2 SQIVND (reference sequence). CDR3 protein: CASSMDTGAQLEPQHF. CDR3 nucleotides: TGTGCCAGTAGTATGGATACAGGGGCCCAGCTAGAGCCCCAGCATTTT. Full variable domain (rest looked up from reference TRBV19 and TRBJ1-5): DGGITQSPKYLFRKEGQNVTLSCEQNLNHDAMYWYRQDPGQGLRLIYYSQIVNDFQKGDIAEGYSVSREKKESFPLTVTSAQKNPTAFYLCASSMDTGAQLEPQHFGDGTRLSIL.

V and J are TRBV9 and TRBJ2-7; D unresolved. This CDR3 comprises 12 residues. Germline V gives CDR1 SGDLS, CDR2 YYNGEE. V gave up 3 bases and J gave up 4 bases, with 8 bases separating them. This chain's CDR3 is CASSAEEYEQYF. The CDR3 nucleotides read TGTGCCAGCAGCGCAGAGGAATACGAGCAGTACTTC.

As to this clone: The sample holds other DNA sequences that translate to the same CDR3. The chain recombines TRBV2 with TRBJ2-7; possible D gene TRBD2, 7 bases. The CDR3 sequence is 11 residues long. CDR1 and CDR2 (germline): SNHLY, FYNNEI. The V gene lost 7 bases and the J gene lost 11 bases, with 15 bases spanning the gap. The chain's CDR3 is CASKWEGGEYF. The CDR3 DNA follows: TGTGCCAGCAAATGGGAGGGGGGGGAGTACTTC.

The chain employs TRBV6-6 and TRBJ1-6; 10 nucleotides align to TRBD1. CDR3 length equals 15 residues. CDR1 and CDR2 from the germline V gene are MNHNY and SVGAGI (reference sequence). With V trimmed by 6 bases and J by 8 bases, 7 bases remained unmatched. As DNA, the CDR3 is TGTGCCAGCAGACTGCCGGGACAGGGGTATTCACCCCTCCACTTT. It encodes CASRLPGQGYSPLHF.

V gene TRBV15 combines with J gene TRBJ2-2, with D possibly being TRBD1 (6 bases). Germline-derived CDR1 and CDR2 are LNHNV and YYDKDF (reference sequence). Trimming took off 6 bases at V and 6 bases at J, with 14 bases between the two ends. The CDR3 has 14 amino acids. The CDR3: CATRVGQSAGELFF. The CDR3 DNA follows: TGTGCCACCAGGGTAGGACAGTCGGCCGGGGAGCTGTTTTTT.

This clone was seen a single time. V gene TRBV18 combines with J gene TRBJ2-5, with D possibly TRBD1 on 6 matching bases. The CDR3 sequence is 15 residues long. Germline CDR1 reads KGHSH; CDR2 reads LQKENI. V dropped 4 bases and J dropped 2 bases, with 14 bases sitting between them. The CDR3 DNA is TGTGCCAGCTCACTTATGACAGGAGATCAAGAGACCCAGTACTTC. Amino acid sequence: CASSLMTGDQETQYF.

This clone was recorded a few times. The chain links TRBV18 to TRBJ2-1; weak D call: TRBD2 (5 bases). Per the germline V gene, CDR1 is KGHSH and CDR2 is LQKENI. The CDR3 is 15 amino acids. Trimming shortened V by 2 bases and J by 4 bases, and 12 bases separated the two germline ends. In DNA form, the CDR3 reads TGTGCCAGCTCACCAGGAAGCGGCGTATACAATGAGCAGTTCTTC. It yields the protein CASSPGSGVYNEQFF.

Only one count was recorded for this clone. This rearrangement joins TRBV18 to TRBJ2-7; 7 positions match TRBD2. The V segment lost 3 bases and the J segment 0 bases; nucleotides outside the gene matches: 2. From germline, CDR1 is KGHSH and CDR2 LQKENI. The CDR3 is 14 amino acids. In DNA form, the CDR3 reads TGTGCCAGCTCACCGGGGACTAACTCCTACGAGCAGTACTTC. Translating it yields CASSPGTNSYEQYF.

J is TRBJ2-2 and V is TRBV10-1, with D hard to call. Looked up from germline, CDR1 is WNHNN and CDR2 is SYGVQD (reference sequence). V lost 3 bases to trimming and J lost 7 bases, with 9 bases between them. CDR3 length equals 13 residues. The CDR3 coding sequence is TGCGCCAGCAGTGAACAGCCCAGCGGGGAGCTGTTTTTT. Protein product: CASSEQPSGELFF.

As regards this clone: The junction differs from germline at one of its ends, possibly a read error. The V and J genes are TRBV19 and TRBJ2-2, with TRBD1 as a possible D gene (5 bases). This CDR3 spans 14 amino acids. Germline CDR1 reads LNHDA; CDR2 reads SQIVND (reference sequence). For the CDR3, the DNA is TGTGCCTGCACAGGAACGTATAACACCAGGGAGCTGTTTTTT. Translated: CACTGTYNTRELFF.

The chain links TRBV28 to TRBJ1-6; no reliable D call. The germline V and J ends were trimmed by 4 bases and 5 bases, with 9 bases remaining between them. CDR1 is MDHEN and CDR2 is SYDVKM in the germline V gene. The CDR3 extends over 14 amino acids. The CDR3 is CASSSPLDNSPLHF. As DNA, the CDR3 is TGTGCCAGCAGTTCTCCCCTCGATAATTCACCCCTCCACTTT.

A single count supports this clone. V gene TRBV10-3 combines with J gene TRBJ2-7; 15 bases align to TRBD2. This CDR3 is 15 amino acids long. Germline V gives CDR1 ENHRY, CDR2 SYGVKD. After removal of 11 bases from V and 0 bases from J, the junction contained 5 bases not matched to a gene. CDR3 in amino acids: CAVGGLAGGSYEQYF. Written as DNA, the CDR3 is TGTGCCGTAGGGGGACTAGCGGGAGGCTCCTACGAGCAGTACTTC.

This chain's CDR3 is CATSSRQGAIHGELFF. CDR3 nucleotides: TGTGCCACCAGCAGTAGACAGGGGGCGATACACGGGGAGCTGTTTTTT. The V gene is TRBV15, the J gene TRBJ2-2; 10 positions agree with TRBD1. The CDR3 loop spans 16 amino acids. V was pared by 3 bases and J by 7 bases, with 8 bases of the junction left unmatched. Looked up from germline, CDR1 is LNHNV and CDR2 is YYDKDF (reference sequence).

This clone showed up just a few times. The chain carries TRBV11-2 and TRBJ2-7; tentative D call: TRBD1 (6 bases). CDR1 and CDR2 (germline): SGHAT, FQNNGV. This CDR3 contains 17 residues. The V and J ends lost 2 bases and 0 bases respectively, with 17 bases between them. The CDR3 protein is CASSLQPPMDSSYEQYF. The CDR3 DNA is TGTGCCAGCAGCTTACAGCCCCCAATGGACAGCTCCTACGAGCAGTACTTC. The full variable domain, rest sourced from reference TRBV11-2 and TRBJ2-7, is EAGVAQSPRYKIIEKRQSVAFWCNPISGHATLYWYQQILGQGPKLLIQFQNNGVVDDSQLPKDRFSAERLKGVDSTLKIQPAKLEDSAVYLCASSLQPPMDSSYEQYFGPGTRLTVT.

This chain connects TRBV5-8 to TRBJ2-1; 7 bases fit TRBD1. Trimming at V came to 4 bases and at J to 0 bases, leaving 4 bases not matched to a gene. The CDR3 has 15 residues. CDR1 and CDR2 from the germline V gene are SGHTS and YDEGEE. The CDR3: CASSLQGISYNEQFF. The CDR3 DNA follows: TGTGCCAGCAGCCTACAGGGGATCTCCTACAATGAGCAGTTCTTC.

This sequence joins TRBV21-1 and TRBJ2-5; TRBD2 was called by the table and not checked on the DNA. TRBV21-1 is noted as a pseudogene. CDR3 size: 15 residues. The CDR3 DNA reads TGTGCCAGCAGCAGAGGGACTAGCCCCGAAGAGACCCAGTACTTC. Its protein is CASSRGTSPEETQYF.

CDR3 nucleotide sequence: TGTGCCAGCAGCCCTACTGGGGCCGGATCCTACAATGAGCAGTTCTTC. Its translation: CASSPTGAGSYNEQFF. The chain combines TRBV7-3 with TRBJ2-1, with a possible D match to TRBD1 (5 bases). Per the germline V gene, CDR1 is SGHTA and CDR2 is FQGTGA. V was clipped by 5 bases and J by 1 base, with 15 bases between them. The CDR3 covers 16 residues.

This chain uses TRBV29-1 with TRBJ2-3, with D maybe TRBD2 (6 bases). Trimming shortened V by 7 bases and J by 1 base, and 12 bases separated the two germline ends. The CDR3 length is 13 residues. CDR1 SQVTM and CDR2 ANQGSEA come from the germline V gene. DNA for the CDR3: TGCAGCGACCGGGGGATCGGCACAGATACGCAGTATTTT. Protein: CSDRGIGTDTQYF.